A selection of T cell receptor beta chains follows, all from one sample in a study of control samples from healthy donors and cancer patients. Assay used: immunoSEQ multiplex PCR; TCRdb lists only in-frame clones, some missing. This table holds about 39,000 clones, around four fifths found once. Sequenced input: blood. The receptors originated from a man in his fifties or sixties in good health. CDR3s include the opening cysteine and the closing phenylalanine or tryptophan. Fields, in order: J gene, V gene, D gene, clone size, CDR3 protein, CDR3 DNA. A D gene is named only where the DNA matches it firmly. Size tells how often a clone was seen (once, few, many) or the class of an expanded clone, and some rows leave it out.

TRBJ2-1	TRBV6-6	-	-	CASSYSNRDLYNEQFF	TGTGCCAGCAGTTACTCGAACCGGGACCTTTACAATGAGCAGTTCTTC
TRBJ1-2	TRBV24-1	-	-	CATSERPGVGYTF	TGTGCCACCAGTGAAAGGCCAGGCGTTGGCTACACCTTC
TRBJ2-5	TRBV7-6	-	once	CASSLGQGSIKTQYF	TGTGCCAGCAGCTTGGGGCAGGGGTCGATAAAGACCCAGTACTTC
TRBJ2-3	TRBV5-1	-	-	CASSLGLTDTQYF	TGCGCCAGCAGCTTGGGGCTCACAGATACGCAGTATTTT
TRBJ1-5	TRBV2	-	few	CASSEVTANQPQHF	TGTGCCAGCAGTGAAGTGACTGCGAATCAGCCCCAGCATTTT
TRBJ1-5	TRBV6-2/TRBV6-3	-	-	CASSYSVDNSNQPQHF	TGTGCCAGCAGTTATTCCGTTGACAATAGCAATCAGCCCCAGCATTTT
TRBJ1-1	TRBV11-3	-	-	CASSRRGTEAFF	TGTGCCAGCAGCCGCAGGGGAACTGAAGCTTTCTTT
TRBJ2-6	TRBV14	-	-	CASSQDSSSGANVLTF	TGTGCCAGCAGCCAAGATTCGAGCTCTGGGGCCAACGTCCTGACTTTC
TRBJ2-1	TRBV3-1/TRBV3-2	TRBD2	-	CASSGGGLAGRSYNEQFF	TGTGCCAGCAGCGGTGGAGGACTAGCGGGAAGATCCTACAATGAGCAGTTCTTC
TRBJ2-3	TRBV19	-	-	CASSTPPVTQYF	TGTGCCAGTAGCACCCCACCAGTTACGCAGTATTTT
TRBJ2-2	TRBV19	-	-	CASATGSTNTGELFF	TGTGCCAGCGCAACCGGGTCGACTAACACCGGGGAGCTGTTTTTT
TRBJ2-4	TRBV29-1	-	-	CSVISPTGIQYF	TGCAGCGTAATATCCCCTACGGGCATTCAGTACTTC
TRBJ2-7	TRBV28	-	-	CASSPQLGGRPYEQYF	TGTGCCAGCAGTCCACAACTAGGGGGGAGGCCCTACGAGCAGTACTTC
TRBJ1-5	TRBV4-3	-	-	CASSLSRDPKQPQHF	TGCGCCAGCAGCCTCTCCCGGGACCCAAAACAGCCCCAGCATTTT
TRBJ2-2	TRBV27	-	-	CASSLTQPNTGELFF	TGTGCCAGCAGTTTAACACAGCCAAACACCGGGGAGCTGTTTTTT
TRBJ1-2	TRBV30	-	-	CAWSGKWVGYYGYTF	TGTGCCTGGAGTGGGAAATGGGTAGGCTACTATGGCTACACCTTC
TRBJ2-7	TRBV6-6	TRBD2	-	CASRETSGGREQYF	TGTGCCAGCAGGGAGACTAGCGGGGGGAGGGAGCAGTACTTC
TRBJ2-7	TRBV6-1	-	-	CASSEIAYEQYF	TGTGCCAGCAGTGAAATCGCCTACGAGCAGTACTTC
TRBJ2-2	TRBV29-1	-	-	CSVEDRGRSGELFF	TGCAGCGTTGAAGATAGGGGGAGATCCGGGGAGCTGTTTTTT
TRBJ2-5	TRBV5-4	-	-	CASSRRGRGRLEETQYF	TGTGCCAGCAGCCGCCGGGGGAGGGGGCGATTAGAAGAGACCCAGTACTTC
TRBJ2-3	TRBV4-3	-	-	CASSQEGRSTDTQYF	TGCGCCAGCAGCCAAGAGGGCAGAAGCACAGATACGCAGTATTTT
TRBJ2-1	TRBV24-1	-	-	CATSDSRQGGNEQFF	TGTGCCACCAGTGATTCCCGGCAGGGGGGGAATGAGCAGTTCTTC
TRBJ1-6	TRBV15	-	-	CATSAGHLNSPLHF	TGTGCCACCAGCGCGGGACATCTTAATTCACCCCTCCACTTT
TRBJ2-3	TRBV4-3	TRBD2	once	CASSQDWTSGTTQYF	TGCGCCAGCAGCCAAGATTGGACTAGCGGGACCACGCAGTATTTT
TRBJ1-4	TRBV28	TRBD1	-	CASSSPSGTGGLTNEKLFF	TGTGCCAGCAGTTCGCCATCCGGGACAGGGGGCTTGACTAATGAAAAACTGTTTTTT
TRBJ2-1	TRBV27	-	once	CASSLPQGKQFF	TGTGCCAGCAGTTTACCCCAGGGCAAGCAGTTCTTC
TRBJ1-6	TRBV19	-	-	CASSTQMGYNSPLHF	TGTGCCAGTAGTACCCAGATGGGGTATAATTCACCCCTCCACTTT
TRBJ1-1	TRBV5-1	-	-	CASSLDLRTEAFF	TGCGCCAGCAGCTTGGACCTTAGGACTGAAGCTTTCTTT
TRBJ1-1	TRBV6-6	TRBD1	-	CASGTGATEAFF	TGTGCCAGCGGGACAGGGGCGACTGAAGCTTTCTTT
TRBJ2-3	TRBV7-3	-	-	CASSSLSGADTQYF	TGTGCCAGCAGCTCGTTGTCGGGGGCAGATACGCAGTATTTT
TRBJ2-3	TRBV18	TRBD2	once	CASSRLAGGSDTDTQYF	TGTGCCAGCTCTAGACTAGCGGGAGGTTCGGACACAGATACGCAGTATTTT
TRBJ1-2	TRBV4-3	-	-	CASSQGGNGYTF	TGCGCCAGCAGCCAAGGAGGGAATGGCTACACCTTC
TRBJ2-1	TRBV27	-	few	CASSLVERPNNEQFF	TGTGCCAGCAGTTTAGTGGAGCGTCCTAACAATGAGCAGTTCTTC
TRBJ2-7	TRBV2	-	few	CASSVVSPYEQYF	TGTGCCAGCAGTGTAGTGTCTCCCTACGAGCAGTACTTC
TRBJ2-7	TRBV6-2/TRBV6-3	TRBD1	-	CASSYHEWAGTGWYEQYF	TGTGCCAGCAGTTACCACGAGTGGGCCGGGACAGGTTGGTACGAGCAGTACTTC
TRBJ1-1	TRBV12-3/TRBV12-4	-	-	CASATTGAFF	TGTGCCAGCGCGACAACTGGGGCTTTCTTT
TRBJ1-2	TRBV5-4	-	-	CASSLFRGAANYGYTF	TGTGCCAGCAGCTTGTTTCGGGGGGCTGCTAACTATGGCTACACCTTC